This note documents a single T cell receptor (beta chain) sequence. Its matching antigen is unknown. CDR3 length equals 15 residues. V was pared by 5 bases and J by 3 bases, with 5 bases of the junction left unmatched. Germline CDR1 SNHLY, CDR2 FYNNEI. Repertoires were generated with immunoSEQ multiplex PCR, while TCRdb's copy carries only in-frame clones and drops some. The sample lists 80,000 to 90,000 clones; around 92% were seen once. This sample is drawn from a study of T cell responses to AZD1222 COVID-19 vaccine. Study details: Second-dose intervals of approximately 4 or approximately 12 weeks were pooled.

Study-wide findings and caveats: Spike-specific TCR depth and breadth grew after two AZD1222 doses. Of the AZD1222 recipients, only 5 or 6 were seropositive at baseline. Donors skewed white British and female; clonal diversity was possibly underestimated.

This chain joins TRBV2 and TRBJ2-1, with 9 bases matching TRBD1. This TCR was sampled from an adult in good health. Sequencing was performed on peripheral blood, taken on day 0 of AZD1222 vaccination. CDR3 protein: CASSSDRGSYNEQFF. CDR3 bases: TGTGCCAGCAGTTCCGACAGGGGGAGCTACAATGAGCAGTTCTTC.